This TCR beta chain was sequenced in a study of T cell repertoires in cytomegalovirus infection. The V end lost 4 bases, the J end lost 4 bases, and 20 bases lay between the germline ends. Per the germline V gene, CDR1 is MGHRA and CDR2 is YSYEKL. CDR3 size: 17 residues. This clonotype has more than one count but fewer than ten. TCRdb used MiXCR to reprocess the reads, holding one entry per CDR3 protein. The table lists roughly 250,000 distinct CDR3 sequences, 22% of them singletons, with approximately 18% in the top ten. The sequenced sample was CD8+ T cells from PBMCs. V is TRBV4-1 and J is TRBJ2-1, with no clear D. This sequence was found in a human donor in good health (CMV status not recorded). Some clones in this sample may be carry-over from other donors' samples. In nucleotides, the CDR3 is TGCGCCAGCAGCCTCATAGCCGGCTATCACCCGTACAATGAGCAGTTCTTC. Its protein product is CASSLIAGYHPYNEQFF.